This T cell receptor beta chain was documented in a study of CD8 T cells in ankylosing spondylitis. Whole-study findings and limits: The authors found the disease-linked clones to be CD8+ and relatively rare in peripheral blood. Earlier studies detected some motif variants in reactive arthritis synovial fluid and blood. Made up of roughly 8 highly homologous variants, a TCR beta motif appeared characteristic of ankylosing spondylitis blood.

The length of the CDR3 is 13 residues. CDR1 SQVTM and CDR2 ANQGSEA come from the germline V gene. Trimming took 4 bases from V and 6 from J, leaving 15 bases between them. This clonotype was recorded at least ten times. Its specificity is not known. For TCR beta, libraries came from quantitative 5'-RACE with molecular barcodes. MiXCR, applied by TCRdb to the 5' RACE reads, yields one record per CDR3 protein. Of fewer than 35,000 distinct CDR3 sequences in the sample, approximately 28% were seen once. The sequence derives from a male donor with ankylosing spondylitis. Sequenced input: synovial fluid, either unsorted or a sorted T cell fraction (not recorded which). The J gene is TRBJ1-2, the V gene TRBV29-1; the D gene is possibly TRBD1 (5 bases). CDR3 amino acids: CSVVSGNEDGYTF. The CDR3 region has the DNA TGCAGCGTTGTCTCAGGGAATGAAGATGGCTACACCTTC.